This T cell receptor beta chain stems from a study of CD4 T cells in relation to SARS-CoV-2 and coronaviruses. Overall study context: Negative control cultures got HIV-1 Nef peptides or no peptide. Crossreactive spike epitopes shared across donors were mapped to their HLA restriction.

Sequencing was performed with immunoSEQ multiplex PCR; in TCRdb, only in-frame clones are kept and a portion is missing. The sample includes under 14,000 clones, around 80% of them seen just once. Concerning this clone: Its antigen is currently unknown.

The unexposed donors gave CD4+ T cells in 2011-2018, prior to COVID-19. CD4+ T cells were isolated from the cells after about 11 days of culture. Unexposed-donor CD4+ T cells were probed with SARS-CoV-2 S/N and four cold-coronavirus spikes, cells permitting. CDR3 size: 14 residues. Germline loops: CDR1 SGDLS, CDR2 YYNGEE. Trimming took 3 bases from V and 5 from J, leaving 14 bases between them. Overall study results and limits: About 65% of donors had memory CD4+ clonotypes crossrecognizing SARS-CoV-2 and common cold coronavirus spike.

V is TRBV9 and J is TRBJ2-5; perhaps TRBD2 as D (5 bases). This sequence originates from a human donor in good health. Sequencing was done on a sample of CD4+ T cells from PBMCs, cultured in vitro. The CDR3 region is CASSDQAALETQYF. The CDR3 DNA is TGTGCCAGCAGCGACCAAGCGGCCCTGGAGACCCAGTACTTC.